Shown below are 30 T cell receptor beta chains from a single sample sequenced in a study of OX40 agonist ivuxolimab in advanced cancers. The method was immunoSEQ multiplex PCR; TCRdb's version includes in-frame clones alone and lacks a portion of them. Among 68,000 or so clones, just over 85% were seen once, and the ten largest hold approximately 8%. The sample in question was CD4+ or CD8+ T cells sorted from blood, obtained in a trial of the OX40 agonist ivuxolimab. These receptor sequences come from an adult with an advanced solid tumor such as melanoma, head and neck, liver or kidney cancer.

J is TRBJ2-5 and V is TRBV18; D unclear. Germline-derived CDR1 and CDR2 are KGHSH and LQKENI. V shed 8 bases and J shed 1 base, with 11 bases lying between them. The CDR3 has 13 residues. The CDR3 protein is CASTINFQETQYF. The CDR3 bases are TGTGCCAGCACAATAAACTTCCAAGAGACCCAGTACTTC.

The chain carries TRBV25-1 and TRBJ2-2, with D possibly TRBD1 on 7 matching bases. This CDR3 contains 15 residues. Looked up from germline, CDR1 is MGHDK and CDR2 is SYGVNS. V was clipped by 6 bases and J by 0 bases, with 11 bases between them. The CDR3 DNA reads as TGTGCCAGCAGGGGGGGACAGACGAACACCGGGGAGCTGTTTTTT. Translated, it gives CASRGGQTNTGELFF. Drawing the rest from reference TRBV25-1 and TRBJ2-2, the complete variable domain is EADIYQTPRYLVIGTGKKITLECSQTMGHDKMYWYQQDPGMELHLIHYSYGVNSTEKGDLSSESTVSRIRTEHFPLTLESARPSHTSQYLCASRGGQTNTGELFFGEGSRLTVL.

The rearrangement joins TRBV6-5 to TRBJ1-1; D gene unclear. Trimming removed 2 bases from V and 1 base from J, with 8 bases in between. This CDR3 spans 14 amino acids. Germline V gene lookup returns CDR1 MNHEY and CDR2 SVGAGI. CDR3 coding DNA: TGTGCCAGCAGTTACACTCCAGGGAACACTGAAGCTTTCTTT. It specifies CASSYTPGNTEAFF.

The V and J genes are TRBV28 and TRBJ1-2; 8 bases are a match to TRBD1. From germline, CDR1 is MDHEN and CDR2 SYDVKM. J was trimmed by 6 bases and V by 4 bases; bases with no gene match: 7. The CDR3 contains 14 residues. The CDR3, as DNA: TGTGCCAGCAGTTCCGGACAGGGCAGGAATGGCTACACCTTC. It yields the protein CASSSGQGRNGYTF.

This clone is medium-sized (0.01 to 0.1%) in the sample. The rearrangement uses TRBV4-3 and TRBJ1-5; D is ambiguous. Germline CDR1 LGHNA, CDR2 YSLEER. CDR3 length: 15 amino acids. Trimming cost V 0 bases and J 3 bases, with 9 bases left between them. CDR3 amino acids: CASSQEKGHNQPQHF. The DNA for the CDR3 is TGCGCCAGCAGCCAAGAAAAGGGCCACAATCAGCCCCAGCATTTT.

This clone was counted a single time. The chain recombines TRBV7-2 with TRBJ1-6; possibly TRBD1 for D (6 bases). The germline V gene encodes CDR1 SGHTA and CDR2 FQGNSA. CDR3 length: 13 residues. The V end lost 1 base, the J end lost 15 bases, and 13 bases lay between the germline ends. This chain's CDR3 is CASSLGGYRDLHF. In DNA form, the CDR3 reads TGTGCCAGCAGCTTAGGAGGGTACAGGGACCTCCACTTT. The complete variable domain, with remaining parts taken from reference TRBV7-2 and TRBJ1-6, reads GAGVSQSPSNKVTEKGKDVELRCDPISGHTALYWYRQSLGQGLEFLIYFQGNSAPDKSGLPSDRFSAERTGGSVSTLTIQRTQQEDSAVYLCASSLGGYRDLHFGNGTRLTVT.

The V and J genes are TRBV9 and TRBJ2-7; D gene ambiguous. V gave up 5 bases and J gave up 3 bases, with 12 bases separating them. CDR3 length: 13 amino acids. Germline loops: CDR1 SGDLS, CDR2 YYNGEE. CDR3 residues: CASSTGGGYEQYF. The CDR3 DNA sequence: TGTGCCAGCAGTACTGGCGGTGGCTACGAGCAGTACTTC. The variable domain in full, with the rest retrieved from reference TRBV9 and TRBJ2-7, is DSGVTQTPKHLITATGQRVTLRCSPRSGDLSVYWYQQSLDQGLQFLIQYYNGEERAKGNILERFSAQQFPDLHSELNLSSLELGDSALYFCASSTGGGYEQYFGPGTRLTVT.

V and J are TRBV19 and TRBJ1-5; D might be TRBD1 (5 bases). Germline V gene sequence: CDR1 LNHDA, CDR2 SQIVND (reference sequence). This CDR3 has 13 residues. V shed 5 bases and J shed 7 bases, with 12 bases lying between them. This chain's CDR3 is CASSQGTVQPQHF. For the CDR3, the DNA is TGTGCCAGTAGTCAAGGGACCGTCCAGCCCCAGCATTTT.

This clone was seen a handful of times. This chain connects TRBV6-1 to TRBJ1-2; 8 positions agree with TRBD1. This CDR3 is 15 amino acids long. The germline gives CDR1 MNHNS, CDR2 SASEGT. Germline trimming cut 6 bases from V and 10 bases from J; bases unmatched to any gene: 16. CDR3 sequence reads: CASRPPRGQPVAYTF. The CDR3 DNA sequence: TGTGCCAGCAGACCCCCCAGGGGGCAACCCGTCGCCTACACCTTC.

The chain has TRBV18 and TRBJ2-7; 11 bases are a match to TRBD1. V was clipped by 0 bases and J by 6 bases; unmatched bases: 10. Germline CDR1 reads KGHSH; CDR2 reads LQKENI. The CDR3 is 17 residues long. The CDR3 loop is CASSPPEGQGGRREQYF. The CDR3 nucleotides are TGTGCCAGCTCACCACCGGAGGGACAGGGGGGTCGGCGCGAGCAGTACTTC.

V usage is TRBV28 and J usage is TRBJ1-1, with unresolved D. The CDR3 has 15 amino acids. Germline V gene lookup returns CDR1 MDHEN and CDR2 SYDVKM. V shed 7 bases and J shed 4 bases, with 19 bases lying between them. The CDR3 reads CASNRGPLQGTEAFF. DNA for the CDR3: TGTGCCAGCAATCGAGGGCCCCTCCAAGGCACTGAAGCTTTCTTT.

This clone was seen once. V usage is TRBV5-6 and J usage is TRBJ1-1; the D gene is possibly TRBD1 (5 bases). The CDR3 runs to 15 residues. The germline V gene encodes CDR1 SGHDT and CDR2 YYEEEE. The V gene lost 0 bases and the J gene lost 9 bases, with 18 bases spanning the gap. As DNA, the CDR3 is TGTGCCAGCAGCTTGGTTGCGACAGCTTTAAATCAAGCTTTCTTT. Translation: CASSLVATALNQAFF.

The J gene is TRBJ2-3, the V gene TRBV4-1; a weak D match, TRBD1 (5 bases). The germline gives CDR1 MGHRA, CDR2 YSYEKL. The CDR3 loop spans 13 amino acids. V was cut by 1 base and J by 5 bases, with 7 bases left in between. The CDR3 region is CASSQVGRDTQYF. In DNA form, the CDR3 reads TGCGCCAGCAGCCAAGTGGGGCGAGATACGCAGTATTTT.

The J gene is TRBJ2-1, the V gene TRBV2, with 14 bases fitting TRBD2. Germline values: CDR1 SNHLY, CDR2 FYNNEI. The CDR3 contains 15 residues. Unmatched junction bases numbered 4, after V lost 4 bases and J lost 8 bases. The CDR3 is CASSAGLAGGHEQFF. The CDR3 DNA follows: TGTGCCAGCAGTGCTGGACTAGCGGGGGGCCATGAGCAGTTCTTC.

V is TRBV27 and J is TRBJ1-6; D is ambiguous. Germline V CDR1 and CDR2: MNHEY, SMNVEV (reference sequence). Between the trimmed V and J ends, which lost 5 bases and 11 bases, there was a span of 19 bases. CDR3 length: 15 amino acids. CDR3 region: CASSPSGFPGTPLHF. As DNA, the CDR3 is TGTGCCAGCAGTCCATCGGGATTCCCAGGTACACCCCTCCACTTT.

The chain joins TRBV19 to TRBJ2-6; 7 nucleotides line up with TRBD1. The CDR3 spans 15 residues. J gave up 2 bases and V 5 bases, and 3 bases lay outside the gene matches. Germline V gene data show CDR1 as LNHDA and CDR2 as SQIVND (reference sequence). CDR3 DNA: TGTGCCAGTAGTCGCAGGGGGACTGGGGCCAACGTCCTGACTTTC. Encoded protein: CASSRRGTGANVLTF.

The rearrangement uses TRBV5-5 and TRBJ2-2; D ambiguous. The ends were cut back, 4 bases at V and 2 bases at J, with 9 bases in the middle. Germline CDR1 reads SGHKS; CDR2 reads YYEKEE (reference sequence). There are 14 residues in the CDR3. The CDR3 nucleotides read TGTGCCAGCAGCCATATTTCTAACACCGGGGAGCTGTTTTTT. Amino acids: CASSHISNTGELFF.

The chain couples TRBV5-1 to TRBJ2-2; perhaps TRBD1 as D (6 bases). The CDR3 loop spans 15 amino acids. Looked up from germline, CDR1 is SGHRS and CDR2 is YFSETQ. Trimming cost V 5 bases and J 4 bases, with 15 bases left between them. The CDR3 here is CASSSGTTSTGELFF. DNA of the CDR3: TGCGCCAGCAGTTCCGGGACAACCTCCACCGGGGAGCTGTTTTTT.

The chain carries TRBV11-3 and TRBJ2-2, with 8 bases matching TRBD2. The CDR3 length is 18 residues. Unmatched junction bases numbered 15, after V lost 4 bases and J lost 5 bases. CDR1 and CDR2 (germline): SGHNT, YENEEA. The chain's CDR3 is CASSSSLQRGLRTGELFF. The DNA of the CDR3 is TGTGCCAGCAGCTCCAGTTTGCAGCGGGGGTTGCGGACCGGGGAGCTGTTTTTT.

Of note for this clone: Other DNA sequences in the same sample also yield this CDR3. The CDR3 nucleotides read TGTGCCAGCTCACCAGGGAGTGACGAGCAGTACTTC. Amino acid sequence: CASSPGSDEQYF. The chain uses TRBV18 and TRBJ2-7, with a tentative D call TRBD2 (5 bases). This CDR3 is built from 12 residues. V lost 2 bases and J 5 bases, leaving 7 bases between the germline ends. Germline V gene lookup returns CDR1 KGHSH and CDR2 LQKENI.

In this sample, this clone turned up once. V usage is TRBV6-5 and J usage is TRBJ2-2; tentatively, D is TRBD1 or TRBD2 (6 bases each). Germline-derived CDR1 and CDR2 are MNHEY and SVGAGI. The CDR3 runs to 16 residues. Trimming removed 0 bases at V and 9 bases at J, with 17 bases between. As DNA, the CDR3 is TGTGCCAGCAGTTACTCAACAGGGCGGGGAGGAAGGGAGCTGTTTTTT. Protein: CASSYSTGRGGRELFF.

The chain links TRBV15 to TRBJ1-4; 9 positions match TRBD1. The length of the CDR3 is 19 residues. Unmatched junction bases numbered 15, after V lost 0 bases and J lost 7 bases. The germline CDR1 and CDR2 sequences are LNHNV and YYDKDF (reference sequence). DNA of the CDR3: TGTGCCACCAGCAGAGACCCTCACCAAACTCGGGACAGGGCTGAAAAACTGTTTTTT. This codes for CATSRDPHQTRDRAEKLFF.

This clone was seen once. V gene TRBV10-3 combines with J gene TRBJ2-2; 9 positions agree with TRBD1. V lost 2 bases, J lost 6 bases, and 4 bases stayed unmatched. The CDR3 runs to 15 residues. The germline V gene has CDR1 ENHRY and CDR2 SYGVKD. CDR3 nucleotides: TGTGCCATCAGTGAGCCTCGGACAGGGGCCGGGGAGCTGTTTTTT. Amino acids: CAISEPRTGAGELFF.

This sequence joins TRBV5-4 and TRBJ2-3; tentative D call: TRBD2 (5 bases). The CDR3 contains 16 residues. Trimming left V 3 bases short and J 0 bases short, with 14 bases between. Germline V gene data show CDR1 as SGHNT and CDR2 as YYREEE (reference sequence). The CDR3 nucleotides are TGTGCCAGCAGCTCCCCAGGAGGTGGGAGCACAGATACGCAGTATTTT. Its protein is CASSSPGGGSTDTQYF.

This sequence joins TRBV7-6 and TRBJ2-3, with D perhaps TRBD1 (6 bases). V was trimmed by 5 bases and J by 5 bases, leaving 8 bases between them. The CDR3 runs to 12 residues. Germline-derived CDR1 and CDR2 are SGHVS and FNYEAQ. The CDR3 sequence is CASSPGEDTQYF. Here the CDR3 DNA reads TGTGCCAGCAGCCCAGGGGAAGATACGCAGTATTTT. Full variable domain (rest looked up from reference TRBV7-6 and TRBJ2-3): GAGVSQSPRYKVTKRGQDVALRCDPISGHVSLYWYRQALGQGPEFLTYFNYEAQQDKSGLPNDRFSAERPEGSISTLTIQRTEQRDSAMYRCASSPGEDTQYFGPGTRLTVL.

The genes are TRBV11-2 and TRBJ2-2; no firm D call. The CDR3 sequence is 13 residues long. Germline values: CDR1 SGHAT, CDR2 FQNNGV. Trimming stripped 3 bases from V and 5 bases from J, with 7 bases between. The CDR3 sequence: CASSFSITGELFF. In DNA form, the CDR3 reads TGTGCCAGCAGCTTCTCGATAACCGGGGAGCTGTTTTTT. Drawing the rest from reference TRBV11-2 and TRBJ2-2, the complete variable domain is EAGVAQSPRYKIIEKRQSVAFWCNPISGHATLYWYQQILGQGPKLLIQFQNNGVVDDSQLPKDRFSAERLKGVDSTLKIQPAKLEDSAVYLCASSFSITGELFFGEGSRLTVL.

The rearrangement links TRBV7-2 to TRBJ1-1; TRBD1 is a possible D gene (6 bases). The CDR3 covers 16 residues. V lost 3 bases, J lost 1 base, and 15 bases lay in between. Germline lookup yields CDR1 SGHTA and CDR2 FQGNSA. The CDR3 is CASSFGGAGANTEAFF. The DNA of the CDR3 is TGTGCCAGCAGCTTTGGGGGAGCAGGGGCGAACACTGAAGCTTTCTTT.

The chain has TRBV27 and TRBJ1-5, with TRBD1 identical over 7 bases. V was pared by 7 bases and J by 4 bases, with 7 bases of the junction left unmatched. The CDR3 contains 14 residues. CDR1 and CDR2 (germline): MNHEY, SMNVEV (reference sequence). As DNA, the CDR3 is TGTGCCAGCACGGCACAGGGGACAAATCAGCCCCAGCATTTT. Translating gives CASTAQGTNQPQHF.

The V call is TRBV7-9, the J call TRBJ2-2; D gene unclear. The germline CDR1 and CDR2 sequences are SEHNR and FQNEAQ (reference sequence). V gave up 4 bases and J gave up 6 bases, with 9 bases separating them. CDR3 length equals 13 residues. For the CDR3, the DNA is TGTGCCAGCAGCTCTACCGGGCCCGGGGAGCTGTTTTTT. Translating gives CASSSTGPGELFF.

The chain employs TRBV5-6 and TRBJ2-6, with 10 bases that match TRBD1. The germline gives CDR1 SGHDT, CDR2 YYEEEE. After removal of 7 bases from V and 4 bases from J, the junction contained 8 bases not matched to a gene. The CDR3 length is 16 residues. CDR3 protein: CASRDRGVLGANVLTF. The CDR3 DNA sequence: TGTGCCAGCCGGGACAGGGGCGTTCTCGGGGCCAACGTCCTGACTTTC. The complete variable domain, with remaining parts taken from reference TRBV5-6 and TRBJ2-6, reads DAGVTQSPTHLIKTRGQQVTLRCSPKSGHDTVSWYQQALGQGPQFIFQYYEEEERQRGNFPDRFSGHQFPNYSSELNVNALLLGDSALYLCASRDRGVLGANVLTFGAGSRLTVL.